This T cell receptor beta chain was identified in a study of CD8 T cells in Susac syndrome. An amount of RNA that ranged from roughly 0.5 to 1 ug was reverse transcribed with random hexamers. Via MiXCR, TCRdb re-called the immunoSEQ multiplex PCR reads, giving one row per CDR3 protein. The sample includes roughly 130,000 distinct CDR3 sequences, about 95% of them seen just once. With 7 bases clipped from V and 0 bases from J, the junction kept 5 bases outside the gene matches. Germline-derived CDR1 and CDR2 are SQVTM and ANQGSEA. This CDR3 region has 14 residues. The rearrangement links TRBV29-1 to TRBJ2-3; 9 bases are a match to TRBD2. The TCR originated in a human donor in good health. Input material: CD4+ T cells from PBMCs. The CDR3: CSAKLAGSTDTQYF. The CDR3, as DNA: TGCAGCGCCAAACTAGCGGGTAGCACAGATACGCAGTATTTT.